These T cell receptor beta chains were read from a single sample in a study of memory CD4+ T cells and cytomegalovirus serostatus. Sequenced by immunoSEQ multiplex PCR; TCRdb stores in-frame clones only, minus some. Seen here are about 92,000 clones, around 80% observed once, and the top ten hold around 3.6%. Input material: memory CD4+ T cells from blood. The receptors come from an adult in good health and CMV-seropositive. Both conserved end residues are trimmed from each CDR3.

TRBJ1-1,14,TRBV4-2,ASSQAAGELNTEAF
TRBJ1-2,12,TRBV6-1,ASSEAYRVYGYT
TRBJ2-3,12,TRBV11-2,ASSLGTGADTQY
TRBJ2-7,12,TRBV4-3,ASSRGLGPYEQY
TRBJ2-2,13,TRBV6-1,ASGGSGVGTGELF
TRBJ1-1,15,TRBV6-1,ASSEAPLGVMNTEAF
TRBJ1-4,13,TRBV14,ASSPFGDREEKLF
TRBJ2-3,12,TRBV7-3,ASSSGTSTDTQY
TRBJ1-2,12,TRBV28,ASREGGRGYGYT
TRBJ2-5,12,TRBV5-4,ASSLAGNQETQY
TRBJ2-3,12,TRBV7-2,ASSLNRGGDTQY
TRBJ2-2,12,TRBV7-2,ASSARQGHGELF
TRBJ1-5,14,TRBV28,ASSLRRGLLNQPQH
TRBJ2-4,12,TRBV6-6,ASSAQQGAGIQY
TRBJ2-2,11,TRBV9,ASSVVFAGELF
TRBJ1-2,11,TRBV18,ASGDRGLYGYT